This T cell receptor (beta chain) was captured by sequencing in a study of cytomegalovirus exposure and HLA in healthy donors. As for the study in general: Among the 300 to 500 genotyped donors, 70% to 85% were placed in the Caucasian-associated ancestry cluster. Overall study findings and caveats: It was confirmed in vitro that three of the CMV-associated chains were specific for CMV antigens. Analyzed later, association rates of TCRs varied across HLA loci, with DRB1 most and HLA-C fewest.

This CDR3 comprises 15 residues. Trimming removed 6 bases from V and 1 base from J, with 13 bases in between. Germline CDR1 MDHEN, CDR2 SYDVKM. Concerning this clone: The antigen is not known.

The PCR made use of 60 Vbeta and 13 Jbeta primers. Assay used: immunoSEQ multiplex PCR; TCRdb lists only in-frame clones, some missing. The sample consists of 200,000 to 250,000 clones, 70% of them appearing once. The TCR was taken from a man aged 40-50 years in good health and CMV-seropositive. The sequenced material came from PBMCs. The V gene is TRBV28, the J gene TRBJ1-3; D remains unclear. The CDR3 here is CASSFRSGSGNTIYF. CDR3 DNA: TGTGCCAGCAGCTTTAGATCCGGTTCTGGAAACACCATATATTTT.